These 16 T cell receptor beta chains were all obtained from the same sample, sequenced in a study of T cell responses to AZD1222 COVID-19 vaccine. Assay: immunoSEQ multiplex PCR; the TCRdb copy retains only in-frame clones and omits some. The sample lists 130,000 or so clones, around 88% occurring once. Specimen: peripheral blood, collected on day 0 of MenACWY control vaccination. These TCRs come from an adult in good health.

The CDR3, as DNA: TGTGCCAGCAGCTTAATTGGGACTAGCGGGACGAATACGCAGTATTTT. It yields the protein CASSLIGTSGTNTQYF. J is TRBJ2-3 and V is TRBV7-8; 13 bases agree with TRBD2. The CDR3 is made up of 16 amino acids. In germline, CDR1 is SGHVS, CDR2 FQNEAQ. The V gene end was trimmed by 2 bases and the J gene end by 7 bases; junction bases not matched to a gene: 6.

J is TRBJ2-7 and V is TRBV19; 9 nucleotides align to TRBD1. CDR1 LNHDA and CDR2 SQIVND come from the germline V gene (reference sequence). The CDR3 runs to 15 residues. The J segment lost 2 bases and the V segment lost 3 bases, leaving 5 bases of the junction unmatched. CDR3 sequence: CASSIDTGGTYEQYF. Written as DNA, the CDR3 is TGTGCCAGTAGTATTGATACAGGGGGCACCTACGAGCAGTACTTC. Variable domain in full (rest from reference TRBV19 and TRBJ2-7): DGGITQSPKYLFRKEGQNVTLSCEQNLNHDAMYWYRQDPGQGLRLIYYSQIVNDFQKGDIAEGYSVSREKKESFPLTVTSAQKNPTAFYLCASSIDTGGTYEQYFGPGTRLTVT.

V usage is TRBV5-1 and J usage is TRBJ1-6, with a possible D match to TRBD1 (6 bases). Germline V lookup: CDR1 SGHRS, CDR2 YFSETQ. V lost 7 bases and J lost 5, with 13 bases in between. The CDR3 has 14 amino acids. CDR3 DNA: TGCGCCAGCTTCTCAGGGGAAAATAATTCACCCCTCCACTTT. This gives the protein CASFSGENNSPLHF. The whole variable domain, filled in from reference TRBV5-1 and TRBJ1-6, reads KAGVTQTPRYLIKTRGQQVTLSCSPISGHRSVSWYQQTPGQGLQFLFEYFSETQRNKGNFPGRFSGRQFSNSRSEMNVSTLELGDSALYLCASFSGENNSPLHFGNGTRLTVT.

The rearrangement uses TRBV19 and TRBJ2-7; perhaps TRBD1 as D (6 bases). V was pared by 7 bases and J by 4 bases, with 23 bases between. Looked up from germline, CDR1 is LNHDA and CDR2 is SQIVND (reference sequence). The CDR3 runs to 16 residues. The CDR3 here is CASKTVLGGQRYEQYF. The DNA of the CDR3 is TGTGCCAGTAAGACCGTTCTAGGGGGTCAAAGATACGAGCAGTACTTC.

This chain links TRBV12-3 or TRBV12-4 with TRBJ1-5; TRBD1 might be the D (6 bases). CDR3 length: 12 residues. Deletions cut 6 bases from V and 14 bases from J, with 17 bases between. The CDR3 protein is CASSLSSGEKHF. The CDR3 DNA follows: TGTGCCAGCAGCCTTTCCTCAGGGGAAAAGCATTTT.

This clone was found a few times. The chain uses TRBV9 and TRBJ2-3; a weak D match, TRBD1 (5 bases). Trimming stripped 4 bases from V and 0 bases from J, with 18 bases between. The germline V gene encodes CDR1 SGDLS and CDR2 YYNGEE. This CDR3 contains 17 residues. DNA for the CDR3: TGTGCCAGCAGCCCCTCAAGCTGGCAGGGTAGCACAGATACGCAGTATTTT. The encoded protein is CASSPSSWQGSTDTQYF.

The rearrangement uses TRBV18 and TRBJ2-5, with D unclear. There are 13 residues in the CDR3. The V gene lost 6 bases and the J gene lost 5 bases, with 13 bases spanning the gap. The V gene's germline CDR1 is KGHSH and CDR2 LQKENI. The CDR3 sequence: CASSSTNGETQYF. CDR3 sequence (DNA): TGTGCCAGCTCCTCCACAAACGGGGAGACCCAGTACTTC.

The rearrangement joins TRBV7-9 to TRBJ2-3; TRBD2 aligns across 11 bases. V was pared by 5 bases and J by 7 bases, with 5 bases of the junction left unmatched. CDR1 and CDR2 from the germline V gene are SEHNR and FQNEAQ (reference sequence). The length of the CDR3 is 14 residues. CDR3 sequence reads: CASSTSGSVNTQYF. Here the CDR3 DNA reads TGTGCCAGCAGCACTAGCGGGAGCGTAAATACGCAGTATTTT.

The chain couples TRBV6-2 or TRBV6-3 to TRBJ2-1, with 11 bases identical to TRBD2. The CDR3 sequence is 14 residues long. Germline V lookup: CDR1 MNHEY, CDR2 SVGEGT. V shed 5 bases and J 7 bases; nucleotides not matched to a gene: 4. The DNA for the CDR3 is TGTGCCAGCAGTAATCGACTAGCGGGAAATGAGCAGTTCTTC. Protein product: CASSNRLAGNEQFF.

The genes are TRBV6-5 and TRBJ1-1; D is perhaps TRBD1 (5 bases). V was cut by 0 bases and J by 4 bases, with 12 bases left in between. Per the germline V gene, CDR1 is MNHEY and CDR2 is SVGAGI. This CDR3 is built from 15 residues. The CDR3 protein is CASSYSRDSFTEAFF. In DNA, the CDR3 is TGTGCCAGCAGTTACTCAAGAGACAGCTTCACTGAAGCTTTCTTT.

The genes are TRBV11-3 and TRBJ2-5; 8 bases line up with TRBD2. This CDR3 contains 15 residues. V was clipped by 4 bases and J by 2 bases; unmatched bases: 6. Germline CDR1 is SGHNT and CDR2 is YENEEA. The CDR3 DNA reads TGTGCCAGCAGCTCTAGCGGGCACACTCAAGAGACCCAGTACTTC. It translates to CASSSSGHTQETQYF.

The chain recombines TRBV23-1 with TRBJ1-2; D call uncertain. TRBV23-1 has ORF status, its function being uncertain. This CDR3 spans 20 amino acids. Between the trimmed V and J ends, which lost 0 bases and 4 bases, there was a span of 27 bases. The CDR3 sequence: CASSQSWGTAYLSESYGYTF. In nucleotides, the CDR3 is TGCGCCAGCAGTCAATCTTGGGGAACAGCATACCTTTCCGAGAGCTATGGCTACACCTTC.

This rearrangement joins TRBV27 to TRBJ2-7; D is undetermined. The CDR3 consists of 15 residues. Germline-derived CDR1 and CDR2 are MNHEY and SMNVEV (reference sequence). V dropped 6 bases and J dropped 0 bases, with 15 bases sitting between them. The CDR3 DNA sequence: TGTGCCAGCAGAATACGTGGCTTGAGCTCCTACGAGCAGTACTTC. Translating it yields CASRIRGLSSYEQYF.

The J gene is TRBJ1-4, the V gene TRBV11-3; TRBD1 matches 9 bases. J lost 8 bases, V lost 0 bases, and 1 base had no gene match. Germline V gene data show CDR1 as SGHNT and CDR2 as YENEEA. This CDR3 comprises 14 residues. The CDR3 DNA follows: TGTGCCAGCAGCTTAGACGGGACAGGGGAAAAACTGTTTTTT. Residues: CASSLDGTGEKLFF.

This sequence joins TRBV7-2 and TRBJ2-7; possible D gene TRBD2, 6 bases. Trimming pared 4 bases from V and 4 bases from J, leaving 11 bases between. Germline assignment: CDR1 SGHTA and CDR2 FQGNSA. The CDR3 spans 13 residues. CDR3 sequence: CASSSTGGYEQYF. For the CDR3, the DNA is TGTGCCAGCAGCTCCACCGGGGGATACGAGCAGTACTTC. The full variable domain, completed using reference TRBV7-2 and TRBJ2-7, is GAGVSQSPSNKVTEKGKDVELRCDPISGHTALYWYRQSLGQGLEFLIYFQGNSAPDKSGLPSDRFSAERTGGSVSTLTIQRTQQEDSAVYLCASSSTGGYEQYFGPGTRLTVT.

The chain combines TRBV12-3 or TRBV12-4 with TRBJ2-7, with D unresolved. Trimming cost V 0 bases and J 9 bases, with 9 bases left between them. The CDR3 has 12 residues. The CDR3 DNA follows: TGTGCCAGCAGTTTAGCTAACCACGGGCAGTACTTC. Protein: CASSLANHGQYF.